One sample yielded the 2 T cell receptor beta chains listed below, sequenced in a study of cytomegalovirus exposure and HLA in healthy donors. PCR employed 60 Vbeta and 13 Jbeta primers. Produced via immunoSEQ multiplex PCR; TCRdb's table is partial and in-frame only. The table has roughly 150,000 clones, around 75% seen once. The sequenced sample consisted of PBMCs. The receptors were gathered from a man aged 40-50 years in good health and CMV-seronegative.

The chain links TRBV11-1 to TRBJ2-1; D might be TRBD1 (6 bases). Looked up from germline, CDR1 is SGHAT and CDR2 is FQDESV (reference sequence). CDR3 length equals 17 residues. V was clipped by 4 bases and J by 3 bases, with 19 bases between them. The CDR3 is CASSSGRGGGFYNEQFF. The CDR3 DNA follows: TGTGCCAGCAGCTCCGGCCGAGGGGGTGGTTTCTACAATGAGCAGTTCTTC.

This clone was seen just once. The rearrangement links TRBV18 to TRBJ2-7, with D possibly matching TRBD2 (6 bases). Germline lookup yields CDR1 KGHSH and CDR2 LQKENI. V was pared by 0 bases and J by 2 bases, with 11 bases between. This CDR3 has 15 amino acids. This chain's CDR3 is CASSPPRDRTYEQYF. CDR3 nucleotides: TGTGCCAGCTCACCACCGCGGGACCGGACCTACGAGCAGTACTTC.